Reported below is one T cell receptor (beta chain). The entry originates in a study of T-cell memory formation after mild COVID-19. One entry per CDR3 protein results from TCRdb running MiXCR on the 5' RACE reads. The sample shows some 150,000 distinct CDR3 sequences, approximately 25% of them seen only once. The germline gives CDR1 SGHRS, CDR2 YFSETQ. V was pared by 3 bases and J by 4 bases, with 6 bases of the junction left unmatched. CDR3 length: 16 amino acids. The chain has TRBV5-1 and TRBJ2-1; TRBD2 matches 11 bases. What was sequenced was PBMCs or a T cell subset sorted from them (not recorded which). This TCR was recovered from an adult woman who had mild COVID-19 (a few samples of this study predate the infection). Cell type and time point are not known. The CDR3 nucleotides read TGCGCCAGCAGCTCCCTGACTAGCGGGGTGTACAATGAGCAGTTCTTC. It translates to CASSSLTSGVYNEQFF.